The source of this T cell receptor (beta chain) is a study of shared clonotypes between healthy human individuals. Study context: CD4 naive and memory got three plates each, CD8 naive two, CD8 memory one.

The test was conducted at deep level. Assay: immunoSEQ multiplex PCR; the TCRdb copy retains only in-frame clones and omits some. This table has a few million clones, over 90% appearing once. The length of the CDR3 is 11 residues. Germline V gene sequence: CDR1 LNHDA, CDR2 SQIVND (reference sequence). V was cut by 9 bases and J by 7 bases, with 12 bases left in between. The sequence was obtained from a man aged 18 to 30 in good health. Some clones in this sample may be carry-over from other donors' samples. The sample consisted of naive CD4+ T cells from PBMCs. Subset denoted: CD45RA+ positively selected. V gene TRBV19 combines with J gene TRBJ1-2; D is possibly TRBD1 (5 bases). The CDR3 here is CASQRGGGYTF. The CDR3 DNA reads TGTGCCAGCCAACGTGGGGGTGGCTACACCTTC. Variable domain in full (rest from reference TRBV19 and TRBJ1-2): DGGITQSPKYLFRKEGQNVTLSCEQNLNHDAMYWYRQDPGQGLRLIYYSQIVNDFQKGDIAEGYSVSREKKESFPLTVTSAQKNPTAFYLCASQRGGGYTFGSGTRLTVV.